This T cell receptor (beta chain) was recorded in a study of CD8+ T cells in alopecia areata. Background on the study: Patients in the study were on tofacitinib for 6 to 18 months, then off it for 6 months. Broader study findings: More clonal than normal scalp was lesional scalp, particularly alopecia totalis/universalis.

CDR1 is SEHNR, CDR2 FQNEAQ, per germline (reference sequence). The ends were cut back, 5 bases at V and 3 bases at J, with 4 bases in the middle. The CDR3 has 11 amino acids. Extracted from the samples, RNA was reverse transcribed into cDNA to serve as the sequencing template. Profiled with immunoSEQ multiplex PCR; TCRdb holds only in-frame clones, not every one. This table has over 150,000 clones, around three fifths appearing once. This clone was seen only a few times. No antigen is known for it. Treatment indicated: oral pan-JAK inhibitor, 5-10 mg twice daily. Obtained from alopecia areata patients were lesional scalp punch biopsies along with peripheral blood. PBMCs served as the source from which CD4+ and CD8+ T cells were sorted.

The rearrangement uses TRBV7-9 and TRBJ1-2; D is unresolved. Sequenced material: CD4+ T cells sorted from blood, taken at week 24, from a patient treated with tofacitinib. The TCR originated in a human donor with alopecia areata. CDR3 protein: CASSLDYGYTF. CDR3 nucleotides: TGTGCCAGCAGCCTCGACTATGGCTACACCTTC.